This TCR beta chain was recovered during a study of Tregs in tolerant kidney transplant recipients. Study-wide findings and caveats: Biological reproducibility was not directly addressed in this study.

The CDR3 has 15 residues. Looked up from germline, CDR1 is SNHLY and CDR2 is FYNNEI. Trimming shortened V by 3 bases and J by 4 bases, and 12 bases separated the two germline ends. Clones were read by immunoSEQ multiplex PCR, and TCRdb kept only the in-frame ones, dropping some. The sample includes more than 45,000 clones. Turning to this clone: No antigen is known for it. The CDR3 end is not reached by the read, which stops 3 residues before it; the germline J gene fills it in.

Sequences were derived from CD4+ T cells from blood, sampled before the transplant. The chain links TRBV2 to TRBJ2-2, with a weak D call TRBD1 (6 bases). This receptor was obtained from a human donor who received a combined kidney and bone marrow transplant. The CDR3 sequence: CASSELIGGTGELFF. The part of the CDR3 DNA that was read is TGTGCCAGCAGTGAGCTCATAGGGGGCACCGGGGAG.